This T cell receptor beta chain was retrieved from a study of T cell responses to AZD1222 COVID-19 vaccine. Study observations and caveats: Epitopes outside B.1.351 and B.1.1.7 mutated regions reportedly drew nearly half of spike TCRs.

CDR1 and CDR2 from the germline V gene are LNHDA and SQIVND (reference sequence). J gave up 0 bases and V 3 bases, and 4 bases lay outside the gene matches. The CDR3 consists of 15 residues. Assay: immunoSEQ multiplex PCR; the TCRdb copy retains only in-frame clones and omits some. Of 130,000 or so clones in the sample, about 90% were seen once. This clone was picked up one time. Antigen: not known. The source of this sequence is an adult in good health. The rearrangement uses TRBV19 and TRBJ1-2, with TRBD1 matching 7 bases. Specimen: peripheral blood, collected on day 0 of AZD1222 vaccination. CDR3 loop: CASSMGTATNYGYTF. CDR3 sequence (DNA): TGTGCCAGTAGTATGGGGACAGCTACTAACTATGGCTACACCTTC.